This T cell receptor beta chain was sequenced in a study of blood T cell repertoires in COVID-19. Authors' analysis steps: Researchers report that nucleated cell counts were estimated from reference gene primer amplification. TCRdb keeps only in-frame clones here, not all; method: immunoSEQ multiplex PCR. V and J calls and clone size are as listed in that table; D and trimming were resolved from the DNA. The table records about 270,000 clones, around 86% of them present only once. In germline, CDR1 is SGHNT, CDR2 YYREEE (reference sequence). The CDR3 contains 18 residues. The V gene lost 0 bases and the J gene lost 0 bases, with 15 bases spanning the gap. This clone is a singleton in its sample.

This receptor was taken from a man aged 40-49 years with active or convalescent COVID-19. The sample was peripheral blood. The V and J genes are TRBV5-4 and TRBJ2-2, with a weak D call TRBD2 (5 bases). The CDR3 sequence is CASSLGRSGRSNTGELFF. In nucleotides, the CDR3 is TGTGCCAGCAGCTTGGGTCGTTCGGGGAGATCGAACACCGGGGAGCTGTTTTTT. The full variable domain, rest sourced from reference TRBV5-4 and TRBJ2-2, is ETGVTQSPTHLIKTRGQQVTLRCSSQSGHNTVSWYQQALGQGPQFIFQYYREEENGRGNFPPRFSGLQFPNYSSELNVNALELDDSALYLCASSLGRSGRSNTGELFFGEGSRLTVL.